This T cell receptor beta chain was observed in a study of regulatory T cells in long-lasting Graves disease. The CDR3 is made up of 14 amino acids. Trimming removed 5 bases at V and 9 bases at J, with 18 bases between. Germline V lookup: CDR1 SGHRS, CDR2 YFSETQ. Whole-study results and caveats: New patients shared approximately 1,000 public clonotypes, and persistent patients shared more, with about 2,500.

Time point reported: newly diagnosed GD, antithyroid drugs for less than 3 months. Following extraction of RNA from PBMCs, that RNA was used to make the TCR library. A word on this clonotype: What it binds is not known.

Arm-PCR of CDR3 regions and iRepertoire HTBI primers were used to build TCR beta libraries. TCRdb called the multiplex PCR reads again in MiXCR, with one record for every CDR3 protein. The sample records under 800,000 distinct CDR3 sequences, roughly 15% being singletons. This sample was shared with a second study, whose subject was T cells in Graves' hyperthyroidism and ophthalmopathy.

This TCR came from a young woman with Graves disease. V gene TRBV5-1 combines with J gene TRBJ2-1; D possibly corresponds to TRBD2 (6 bases). The specimen was peripheral blood mononuclear cells (PBMCs), collected at new diagnosis, from a patient treated with antithyroid drugs. CDR3 in amino acids: CASRQTASVGEQFF. The CDR3 DNA is TGCGCCAGCAGACAAACGGCTAGCGTCGGTGAGCAGTTCTTC.